This T cell receptor (beta chain) came from a study of CD8 T cells in ankylosing spondylitis (dated by TCRdb to about 2017). At the level of the whole study: T cell receptor beta repertoires were profiled in healthy donors and ankylosing spondylitis patients so that disease-linked TCR variants could be found. The whole study cohort included 108 healthy donors and over 20 ankylosing spondylitis patients. Peripheral blood samples were taken, and synovial fluid was additionally collected from ankylosing spondylitis patients.

V is pruned by 6 bases and J by 3 bases, leaving 9 bases of the junction without a gene match. Taken from the germline V gene (reference sequence), the CDR1 and CDR2 loops are DFQATT and SNEGSKA. The CDR3, cysteine through phenylalanine, is 17 amino acids long. Of the read, only the CDR3 DNA is kept; its 51 bases are in frame from base 1. Summary of the overall study and its limitations: A TCR beta motif of several highly homologous amino acid variants appeared characteristic of blood from ankylosing spondylitis patients. According to the report, matched synovial fluid samples from ankylosing spondylitis patients were significantly enriched for the disease-linked clones. Some TCR beta motif variants had previously been reported in synovial fluid and blood of reactive arthritis patients, which suggested common disease-initiation mechanisms. A CD8+ phenotype was shown by the disease-linked clones, which were found at relatively low frequencies in peripheral blood.

TCRdb lists the instrument as Illumina HiSeq 2500. Quantitative 5'-RACE with molecular barcodes was used to prepare TCR beta libraries. Processing in the source paper ran as follows. A new computational method, built on a probabilistic model of VDJ rearrangement, was used to identify disease-linked TCR variants. TCRdb cleaned the public reads at Q25 with fastp, built clones with MiXCR and kept in-frame beta chains. Records with the same CDR3 protein are collapsed into one entry carrying the most frequent genes and DNA. The V and J calls were determined by TCRdb, not by the authors. Present in this sample are 300,000 to 400,000 distinct CDR3 sequences, under 25% of which were seen just once. The ten largest account for about a sixth of the sample. With regard to this clonotype: Its specific antigen is unknown. No per-base quality is available; no much larger clone lies one base away.

This clonotype originated in a male donor with ankylosing spondylitis. The sequencing sample was made of blood, either unsorted or a sorted T cell fraction (not recorded which). The receptor chain draws on TRBV20-1 and TRBJ2-3; a stretch of 16 junction bases matches TRBD2. The DNA is as follows: TGCAGTGCGCAGGGACTAGCGGGAGGGCGTGGGACAGATACGCAGTATTTT. Translated, it gives CSAQGLAGGRGTDTQYF.